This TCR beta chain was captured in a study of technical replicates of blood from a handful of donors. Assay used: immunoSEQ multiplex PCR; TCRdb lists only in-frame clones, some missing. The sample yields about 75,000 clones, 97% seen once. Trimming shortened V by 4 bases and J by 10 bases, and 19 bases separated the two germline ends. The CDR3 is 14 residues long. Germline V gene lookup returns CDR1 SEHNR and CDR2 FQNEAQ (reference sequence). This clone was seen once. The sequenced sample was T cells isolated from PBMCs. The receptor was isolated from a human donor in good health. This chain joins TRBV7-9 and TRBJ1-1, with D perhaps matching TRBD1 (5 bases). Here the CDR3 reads CASSSSGTPEAAFF. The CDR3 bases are TGTGCCAGCAGCTCGAGCGGGACCCCCGAGGCAGCTTTCTTT.